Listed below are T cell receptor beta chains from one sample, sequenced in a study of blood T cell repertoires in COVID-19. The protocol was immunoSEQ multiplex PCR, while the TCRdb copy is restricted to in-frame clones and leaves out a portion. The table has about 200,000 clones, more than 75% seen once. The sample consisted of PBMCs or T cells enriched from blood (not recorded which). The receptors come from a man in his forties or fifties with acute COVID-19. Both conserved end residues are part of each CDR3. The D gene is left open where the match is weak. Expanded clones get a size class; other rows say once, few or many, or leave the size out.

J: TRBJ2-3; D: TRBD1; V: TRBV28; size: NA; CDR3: CAALPGQGRSTDTQYF; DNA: TGTGCCGCCCTCCCGGGACAGGGGAGAAGCACAGATACGCAGTATTTT
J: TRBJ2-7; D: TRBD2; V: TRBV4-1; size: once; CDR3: CASTHSQREYYEQYF; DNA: TGCGCCAGCACCCACTCCCAGCGGGAGTACTACGAGCAGTACTTC
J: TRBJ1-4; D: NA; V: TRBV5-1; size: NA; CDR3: CASSLGPQASNEKLFF; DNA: TGCGCCAGCAGCTTAGGTCCACAGGCGAGTAATGAAAAACTGTTTTTT
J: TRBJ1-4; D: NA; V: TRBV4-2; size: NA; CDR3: CASSQDLAGAKLFF; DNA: TGTGCCAGCAGCCAAGATTTAGCAGGGGCAAAACTGTTTTTT
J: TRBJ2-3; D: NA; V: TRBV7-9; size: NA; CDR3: CASRTITDTQYF; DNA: TGTGCCAGCAGGACTATCACAGATACGCAGTATTTT
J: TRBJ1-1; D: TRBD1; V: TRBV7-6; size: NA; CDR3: CASSVPGTAAFF; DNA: TGTGCCAGCAGCGTCCCCGGGACAGCCGCTTTCTTT
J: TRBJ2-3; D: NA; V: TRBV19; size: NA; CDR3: CASSIGLSDTQYF; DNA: TGTGCCAGTAGTATTGGGCTGTCAGATACGCAGTATTTT
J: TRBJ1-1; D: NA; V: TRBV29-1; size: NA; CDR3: CSVDRGNTEAFF; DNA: TGCAGCGTTGACAGGGGGAACACTGAAGCTTTCTTT
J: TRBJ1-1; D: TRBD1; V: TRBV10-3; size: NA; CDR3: CAISSGQGRDTEAFF; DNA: TGTGCCATCAGTTCTGGACAGGGGCGGGATACTGAAGCTTTCTTT
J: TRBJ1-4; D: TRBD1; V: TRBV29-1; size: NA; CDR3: CSVETISGTGRGKLFF; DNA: TGCAGCGTCGAAACCATATCCGGGACAGGGAGGGGAAAACTGTTTTTT
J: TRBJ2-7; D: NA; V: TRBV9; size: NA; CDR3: CASSPQRYKHLRGQYF; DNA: TGTGCCAGCAGCCCCCAGCGGTACAAGCATTTACGTGGGCAGTACTTC
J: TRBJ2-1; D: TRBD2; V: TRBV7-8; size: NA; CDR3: CASSYPSGSSYNEQFF; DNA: TGTGCCAGCAGCTACCCTAGCGGAAGCTCCTACAATGAGCAGTTCTTC
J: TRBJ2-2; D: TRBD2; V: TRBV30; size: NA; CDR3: CAWKASGRVGTGELFF; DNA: TGTGCCTGGAAGGCTAGCGGGAGGGTGGGCACCGGGGAGCTGTTTTTT
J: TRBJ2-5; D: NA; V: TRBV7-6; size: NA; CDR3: CASSGVLETQYF; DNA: TGTGCCAGCAGTGGAGTATTAGAGACCCAGTACTTC
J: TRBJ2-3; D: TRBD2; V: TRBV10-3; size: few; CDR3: CAIKGSAGGLTDTQYF; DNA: TGTGCCATCAAAGGATCGGCGGGAGGACTCACAGATACGCAGTATTTT
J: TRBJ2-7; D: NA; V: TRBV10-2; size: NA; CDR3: CASSERLDWREQYF; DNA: TGCGCCAGCAGTGAGCGGCTGGATTGGAGAGAGCAGTACTTC
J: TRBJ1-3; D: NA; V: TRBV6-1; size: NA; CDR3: CASSEQGTGNTIYF; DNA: TGTGCCAGCAGTGAACAGGGGACTGGAAACACCATATATTTT
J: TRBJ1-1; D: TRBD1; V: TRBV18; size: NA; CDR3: CASSPRIKQGAHTEAFF; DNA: TGTGCCAGCTCACCCAGAATCAAACAGGGGGCGCACACTGAAGCTTTCTTT
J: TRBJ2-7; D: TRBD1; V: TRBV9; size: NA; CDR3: CASSGRTGFSAEQYF; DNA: TGTGCCAGCAGCGGTCGGACAGGTTTCTCCGCCGAGCAGTACTTC
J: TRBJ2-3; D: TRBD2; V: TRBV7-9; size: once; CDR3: CASSLEGGGTSTDTQYF; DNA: TGTGCCAGCAGCTTAGAAGGCGGGGGGACTAGCACAGATACGCAGTATTTT
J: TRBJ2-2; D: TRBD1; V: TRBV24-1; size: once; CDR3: CATSDPGTGGTGELFF; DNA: TGTGCCACCAGTGATCCCGGGACAGGGGGCACCGGGGAGCTGTTTTTT
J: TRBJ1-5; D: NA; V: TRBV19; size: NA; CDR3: CASRAGVGSNQPQHF; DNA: TGTGCCAGTAGAGCAGGGGTTGGCAGCAATCAGCCCCAGCATTTT
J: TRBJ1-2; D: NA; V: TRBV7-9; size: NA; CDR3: CASSDHTRTAPHGYTF; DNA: TGTGCCAGCAGCGACCACACCAGGACAGCGCCCCATGGCTACACCTTC
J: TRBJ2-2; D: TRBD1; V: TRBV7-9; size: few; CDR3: CASSSLWTGGDGELFF; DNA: TGTGCCAGCAGCTCTCTATGGACAGGGGGCGACGGGGAGCTGTTTTTT
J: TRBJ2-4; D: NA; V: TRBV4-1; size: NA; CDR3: CASSQLKGVVGAKNIQYF; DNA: TGCGCCAGCAGCCAACTCAAGGGGGTTGTAGGGGCAAAAAACATTCAGTACTTC
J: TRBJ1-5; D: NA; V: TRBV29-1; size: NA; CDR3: CSVESGGNQPQHF; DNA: TGCAGCGTTGAGTCAGGCGGGAATCAGCCCCAGCATTTT
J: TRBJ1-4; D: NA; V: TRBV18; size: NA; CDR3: CASSPLATEGEKLFF; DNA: TGTGCCAGCTCACCATTAGCTACGGAGGGAGAAAAACTGTTTTTT
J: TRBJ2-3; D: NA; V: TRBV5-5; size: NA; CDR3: CASRESVDGMDTQYF; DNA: TGTGCCAGCAGGGAATCGGTAGACGGGATGGATACGCAGTATTTT
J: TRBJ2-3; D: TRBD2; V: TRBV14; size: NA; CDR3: CASSQAGLAARDTQYF; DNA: TGTGCCAGCAGCCAAGCCGGACTAGCAGCGAGAGATACGCAGTATTTT
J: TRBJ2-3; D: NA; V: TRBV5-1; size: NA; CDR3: CASSLGSSRGTDTQYF; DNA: TGCGCCAGCAGCTTGGGTTCCTCCAGGGGCACAGATACGCAGTATTTT
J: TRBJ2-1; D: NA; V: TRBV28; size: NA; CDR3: CASSLFRGTNEQFF; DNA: TGTGCCAGCAGTTTATTTCGGGGGACCAATGAGCAGTTCTTC
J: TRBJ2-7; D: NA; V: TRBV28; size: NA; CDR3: CASRGVSQAYEQYF; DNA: TGTGCCAGCCGCGGGGTATCTCAGGCCTACGAGCAGTACTTC
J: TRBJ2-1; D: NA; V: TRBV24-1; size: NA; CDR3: CATRWGAEGEQFF; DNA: TGTGCCACCAGGTGGGGAGCGGAGGGTGAGCAGTTCTTC
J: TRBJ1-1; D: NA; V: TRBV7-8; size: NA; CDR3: CASSLASQVGNTEAFF; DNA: TGTGCCAGCAGCTTAGCAAGTCAGGTGGGGAACACTGAAGCTTTCTTT
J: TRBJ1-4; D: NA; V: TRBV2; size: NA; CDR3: CASGGALNEKLFF; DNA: TGTGCCAGCGGCGGCGCCTTAAATGAAAAACTGTTTTTT
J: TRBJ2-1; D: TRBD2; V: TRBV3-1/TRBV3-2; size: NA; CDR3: CASSQESGRTFF; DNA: TGTGCCAGCAGCCAAGAAAGCGGGAGGACGTTCTTC
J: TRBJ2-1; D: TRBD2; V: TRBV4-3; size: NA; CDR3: CASSQDQSSGKFF; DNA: TGCGCCAGCAGCCAAGATCAGTCTAGCGGGAAGTTCTTC
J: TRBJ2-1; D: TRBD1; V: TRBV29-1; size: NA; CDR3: CSINRGFGDEQFF; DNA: TGCAGCATTAACAGGGGGTTCGGCGATGAGCAGTTCTTC
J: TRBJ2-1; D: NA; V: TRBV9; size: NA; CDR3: CASTEDGRSYNEQFF; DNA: TGTGCCAGCACCGAGGACGGGAGATCCTACAATGAGCAGTTCTTC
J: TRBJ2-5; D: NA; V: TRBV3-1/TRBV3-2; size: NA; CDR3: CASRRGRETQYF; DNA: TGTGCCAGCAGACGAGGGAGGGAGACCCAGTACTTC
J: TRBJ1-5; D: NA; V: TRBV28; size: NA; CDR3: CASGVLTDKRWGQPQHF; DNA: TGTGCCAGCGGGGTCCTTACGGACAAACGATGGGGTCAGCCCCAGCATTTT
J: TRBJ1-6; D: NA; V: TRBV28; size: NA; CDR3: CASRVSRGRNSPLHF; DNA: TGTGCCAGCAGAGTTTCGCGGGGGCGAAATTCACCCCTCCACTTT
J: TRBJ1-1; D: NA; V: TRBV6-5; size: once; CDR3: CASSSTVGNTEAFF; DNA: TGTGCCAGCAGTTCCACGGTCGGGAACACTGAAGCTTTCTTT
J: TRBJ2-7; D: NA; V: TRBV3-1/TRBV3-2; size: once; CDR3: CASSQGSDFAGQYF; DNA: TGTGCCAGCAGCCAAGGCAGCGACTTTGCCGGTCAGTACTTC
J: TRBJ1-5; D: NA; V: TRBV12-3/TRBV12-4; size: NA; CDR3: CASSPGRNQPQHF; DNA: TGTGCCAGCAGTCCGGGTCGCAATCAGCCCCAGCATTTT
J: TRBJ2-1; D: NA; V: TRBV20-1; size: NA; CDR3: CSPYNYNEQFF; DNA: TGCAGCCCCTATAATTACAATGAGCAGTTCTTC
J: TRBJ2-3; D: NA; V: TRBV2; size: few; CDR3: CASRPPKRTDTQYF; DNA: TGTGCCAGCAGGCCTCCTAAGAGGACAGATACGCAGTATTTT
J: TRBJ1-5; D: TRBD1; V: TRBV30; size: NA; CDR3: CAWSVGTVNQPQHF; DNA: TGTGCCTGGAGTGTAGGGACAGTAAATCAGCCCCAGCATTTT
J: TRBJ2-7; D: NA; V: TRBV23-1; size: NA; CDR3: CASSHALTNEQYF; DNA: TGCGCCAGCAGTCACGCCCTTACAAACGAGCAGTACTTC
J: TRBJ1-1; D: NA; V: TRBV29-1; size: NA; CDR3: CSVVGGYATEAFF; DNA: TGCAGCGTTGTGGGAGGGTATGCCACTGAAGCTTTCTTT
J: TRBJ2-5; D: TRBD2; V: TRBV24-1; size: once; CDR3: CATSDFPSGAGTQYF; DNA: TGTGCCACCAGTGATTTCCCTAGCGGGGCAGGGACCCAGTACTTC
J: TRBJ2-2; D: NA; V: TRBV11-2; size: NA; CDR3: CASSQWHTNTGELFF; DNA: TGTGCCAGCAGCCAGTGGCACACGAACACCGGGGAGCTGTTTTTT
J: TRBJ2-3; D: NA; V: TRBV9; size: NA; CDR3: CASSVSGFTDTQYF; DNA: TGTGCCAGCAGCGTCTCGGGGTTCACAGATACGCAGTATTTT
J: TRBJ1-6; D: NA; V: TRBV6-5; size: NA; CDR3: CASSTGNSPLHF; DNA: TGTGCCAGCAGTACGGGTAATTCACCCCTCCACTTT
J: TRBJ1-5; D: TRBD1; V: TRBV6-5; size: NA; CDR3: CASSRGQGSYQPQHF; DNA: TGTGCCAGCAGCCGCGGACAGGGAAGTTACCAGCCCCAGCATTTT
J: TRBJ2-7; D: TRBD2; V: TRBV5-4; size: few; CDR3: CASSLGASGRIYEQYF; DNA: TGTGCCAGCAGCCTGGGGGCTAGCGGGAGGATCTACGAGCAGTACTTC
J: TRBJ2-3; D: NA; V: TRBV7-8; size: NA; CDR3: CASSSGQEDTQYF; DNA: TGTGCCAGCAGTTCCGGACAAGAAGATACGCAGTATTTT
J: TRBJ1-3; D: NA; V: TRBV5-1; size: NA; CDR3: CASSLTGLSGNTIYF; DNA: TGCGCCAGCAGCTTGACAGGGCTGTCTGGAAACACCATATATTTT
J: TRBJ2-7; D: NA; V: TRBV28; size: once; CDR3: CASSTGSEQYF; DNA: TGTGCCAGCTCAACGGGGAGTGAGCAGTACTTC